This T cell receptor (beta chain) was identified in a study of blood T cell repertoires in COVID-19. Study overall: There were acute and convalescent COVID-19 samples, and they came from the United States, Italy and Spain. Sample material is recorded as cDNA or gDNA derived from T cells, B-cell-depleted T cells, or PBMCs.

CDR1 is WNHNN and CDR2 is SYGVQD in the germline V gene (reference sequence). The CDR3 has 16 residues. The V gene lost 8 bases and the J gene lost 0 bases, with 17 bases spanning the gap. This clone was seen a few times. Original data processing: Reference gene primer amplification in the assay estimated nucleated cell counts. Some clones are missing from TCRdb's copy, which holds only in-frame ones; the method was immunoSEQ multiplex PCR. That table supplies the V and J calls and clone size; D and trimming were determined from the DNA. The sample has a few hundred thousand clones, roughly 82% seen once; the top ten hold approximately 1.3%.

The chain employs TRBV10-1 and TRBJ1-5; a possible D gene is TRBD1 (6 bases). The sequence derives from a woman in her 40s who had recovered from COVID-19. Sequencing was done on a sample of peripheral blood. The CDR3 region has the DNA TGCGCCAGCCACACCTCAGGACAGCATAGCAATCAGCCCCAGCATTTT. As protein: CASHTSGQHSNQPQHF.